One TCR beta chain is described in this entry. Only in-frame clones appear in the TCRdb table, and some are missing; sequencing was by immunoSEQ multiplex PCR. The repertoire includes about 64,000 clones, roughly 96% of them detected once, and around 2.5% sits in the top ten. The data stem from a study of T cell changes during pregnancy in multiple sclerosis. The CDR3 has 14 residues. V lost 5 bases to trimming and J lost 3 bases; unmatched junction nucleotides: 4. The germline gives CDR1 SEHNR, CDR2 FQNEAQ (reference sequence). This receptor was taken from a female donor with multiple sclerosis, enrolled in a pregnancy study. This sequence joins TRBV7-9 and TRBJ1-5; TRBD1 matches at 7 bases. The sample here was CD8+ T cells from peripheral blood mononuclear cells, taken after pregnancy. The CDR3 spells CASSPGQVNQPQHF. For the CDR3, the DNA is TGTGCCAGCAGCCCCGGACAGGTCAATCAGCCCCAGCATTTT.